This T cell receptor (beta chain) derives from a study of cytotoxic CD8 clonotypes in ibrutinib-treated CLL. In the study overall: The group held 11 relapsed/refractory and around 14 treatment-naive patients, with some 17 IGHV unmutated. Response samples came after a median 12 months of treatment, range 6 to 36.

The data were produced by immunoSEQ multiplex PCR, yet TCRdb's version contains in-frame clones alone and is incomplete. Of 15,000 to 20,000 clones in the sample, 75% to 85% are singletons; the top ten hold about 17%. As to this clone: Its cognate antigen is unknown.

Broader study findings: Higher clonality was seen at ibrutinib response and a return toward baseline at progression.

The sequence came from a human donor with chronic lymphocytic leukemia. The starting material was PBMCs, obtained before ibrutinib treatment.

The CDR3: CASSPGTEYGYTF. The CDR3 nucleotides are TGTGCCAGCAGCCCAGGGACGGAGTATGGCTACACCTTC. J is TRBJ1-2 and V is TRBV7-2, with D possibly TRBD1 on 5 matching bases. The CDR3 length is 13 residues. V was pared by 5 bases and J by 5 bases, with 12 bases between. Germline lookup yields CDR1 SGHTA and CDR2 FQGNSA. Together with reference TRBV7-2 and TRBJ1-2, the CDR3 gives the full variable domain: GAGVSQSPSNKVTEKGKDVELRCDPISGHTALYWYRQSLGQGLEFLIYFQGNSAPDKSGLPSDRFSAERTGGSVSTLTIQRTQQEDSAVYLCASSPGTEYGYTFGSGTRLTVV.